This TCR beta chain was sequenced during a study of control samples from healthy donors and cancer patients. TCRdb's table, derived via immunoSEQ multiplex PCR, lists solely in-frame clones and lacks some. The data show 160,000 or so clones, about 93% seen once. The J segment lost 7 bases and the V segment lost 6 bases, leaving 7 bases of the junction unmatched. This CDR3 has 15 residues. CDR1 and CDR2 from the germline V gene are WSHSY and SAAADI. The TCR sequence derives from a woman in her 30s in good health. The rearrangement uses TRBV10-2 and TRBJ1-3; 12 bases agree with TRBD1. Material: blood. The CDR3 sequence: CASRSGTGGRNTIYF. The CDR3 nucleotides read TGCGCCAGCAGATCCGGGACAGGGGGCAGGAACACCATATATTTT.